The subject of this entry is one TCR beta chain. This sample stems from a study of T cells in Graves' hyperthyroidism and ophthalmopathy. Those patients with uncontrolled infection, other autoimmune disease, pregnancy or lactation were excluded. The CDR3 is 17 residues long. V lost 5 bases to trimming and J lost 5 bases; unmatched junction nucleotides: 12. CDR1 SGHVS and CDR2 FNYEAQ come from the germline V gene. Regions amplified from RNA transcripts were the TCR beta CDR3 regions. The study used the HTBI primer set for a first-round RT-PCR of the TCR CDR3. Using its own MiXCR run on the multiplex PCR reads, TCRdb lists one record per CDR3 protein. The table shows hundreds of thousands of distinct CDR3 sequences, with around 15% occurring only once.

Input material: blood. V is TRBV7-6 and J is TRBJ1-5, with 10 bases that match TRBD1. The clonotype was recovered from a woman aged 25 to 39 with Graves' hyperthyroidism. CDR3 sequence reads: CASSLRQGASIDQPQHF. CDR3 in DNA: TGTGCCAGCAGCCTACGACAGGGGGCTTCTATCGATCAGCCCCAGCATTTT.